These 9 T cell receptor beta chains share one sample of origin, sequenced in a study of glioma-infiltrating T cells after dendritic cell vaccination. Profiling relied on immunoSEQ multiplex PCR, and the TCRdb table lists in-frame clones only, not all of them. The data show 99,000 or so clones, around 87% seen once. Time point indicated: after dendritic cell vaccination, including at tumor progression/relapse. The material sequenced was blood, taken after dendritic cell vaccination. These receptors were collected from a human donor with glioblastoma.

The chain employs TRBV7-2 and TRBJ1-2; the match to TRBD1 covers 10 bases. This CDR3 has 13 amino acids. The V gene end was trimmed by 5 bases and the J gene end by 8 bases; junction bases not matched to a gene: 5. The germline CDR1 and CDR2 sequences are SGHTA and FQGNSA. Written as DNA, the CDR3 is TGTGCCAGCAGCCCAGACAGGGGGCAAGGCTACACCTTC. Translating it yields CASSPDRGQGYTF.

Remarks on this clone: Other DNA sequences in this sample translate to the same CDR3. The J gene is TRBJ1-2, the V gene TRBV10-3; D call uncertain. Germline loops: CDR1 ENHRY, CDR2 SYGVKD. Trimming took off 0 bases at V and 8 bases at J, with 10 bases between the two ends. CDR3 size: 13 residues. This CDR3 reads CAISESEGRGYTF. The DNA for the CDR3 is TGTGCCATCAGTGAGTCCGAGGGCAGAGGCTACACCTTC.

This clone was seen a few times. J is TRBJ2-1 and V is TRBV7-8; 9 nucleotides agree with TRBD2. The CDR3 extends over 16 amino acids. Germline V gene data show CDR1 as SGHVS and CDR2 as FQNEAQ. The V gene end was trimmed by 4 bases and the J gene end by 0 bases; junction bases not matched to a gene: 4. CDR3 region: CASSSRSGSSYNEQFF. CDR3 DNA: TGTGCCAGCAGCTCTCGTAGCGGGAGCTCCTACAATGAGCAGTTCTTC.

The chain recombines TRBV25-1 with TRBJ1-2, with D unclear. Germline V lookup: CDR1 MGHDK, CDR2 SYGVNS. Trimming took off 1 base at V and 2 bases at J, with 14 bases between the two ends. The CDR3 runs to 16 residues. The CDR3 reads CASSEFGGGGNYGYTF. The CDR3 nucleotides read TGTGCCAGCAGTGAATTTGGAGGAGGTGGGAACTATGGCTACACCTTC.

The chain recombines TRBV7-8 with TRBJ2-5, with TRBD2 matching over 16 bases. The CDR3 has 17 residues. With 5 bases clipped from V and 4 bases from J, the junction kept 7 bases outside the gene matches. Germline V CDR1 and CDR2: SGHVS, FQNEAQ. Written as DNA, the CDR3 is TGTGCCAGCAGCAGGGGACTAGCGGGAGGGGGAGGAGAGACCCAGTACTTC. This encodes CASSRGLAGGGGETQYF. The entire variable domain, with the rest obtained from reference TRBV7-8 and TRBJ2-5, is as follows: GAGVSQSPRYKVAKRGQDVALRCDPISGHVSLFWYQQALGQGPEFLTYFQNEAQLDKSGLPSDRFFAERPEGSVSTLKIQRTQQEDSAVYLCASSRGLAGGGGETQYFGPGTRLLVL.

This chain joins TRBV5-4 and TRBJ2-7; the match to TRBD1 covers 7 bases. The germline gives CDR1 SGHNT, CDR2 YYREEE (reference sequence). V lost 5 bases and J lost 2; bases outside the gene matches: 7. This CDR3 region has 14 residues. CDR3 in amino acids: CASSPPGQPYEQYF. Here the CDR3 DNA reads TGTGCCAGCAGTCCCCCGGGACAGCCCTACGAGCAGTACTTC.

The chain is built from TRBV11-2 and TRBJ2-3, with TRBD2 identical over 8 bases. The germline V gene has CDR1 SGHAT and CDR2 FQNNGV. This CDR3 has 14 residues. The V gene end was trimmed by 5 bases and the J gene end by 2 bases; junction bases not matched to a gene: 3. CDR3 amino acids: CASSQRGNTDTQYF. The CDR3, as DNA: TGTGCCAGCAGCCAGCGGGGGAACACAGATACGCAGTATTTT.

This clone was observed once. The chain uses TRBV27 and TRBJ1-5; maybe TRBD1 (6 bases). The CDR3 loop spans 16 amino acids. CDR1 is MNHEY and CDR2 is SMNVEV in the germline V gene (reference sequence). V was pared by 6 bases and J by 4 bases, with 19 bases between. The CDR3: CASSLRGTVGNQPQHF. The CDR3 nucleotides read TGTGCCAGCAGCCTCAGGGGTACGGTTGGAAATCAGCCCCAGCATTTT.

This chain joins TRBV7-2 and TRBJ1-1, with D perhaps TRBD1 (6 bases). CDR1 and CDR2 from the germline V gene are SGHTA and FQGNSA. V was trimmed by 5 bases and J by 4 bases, leaving 11 bases between them. The CDR3 is 13 residues long. In DNA, the CDR3 is TGTGCCAGCAGCCCACTCAGGGGCACTGAAGCTTTCTTT. It codes for CASSPLRGTEAFF.